This record concerns one T cell receptor beta chain sequence. Its matching antigen is unknown. V was shortened by 7 bases and J by 4 bases, with 14 bases between the two germline ends. Germline CDR1 and CDR2: SNHLY and FYNNEI. CDR3 length equals 14 residues. These data come from a study of T cell responses to AZD1222 COVID-19 vaccine. Findings and limits, study-wide: Spike was spanned by vaccine-associated CD4 TCRs, which were dominant at 160-218 and 743-854. There were repertoire samples only from the period after the peak T cell response. Of the AZD1222 recipients, only 5 or 6 were seropositive at baseline.

Second-dose schedules of about 4 or about 12 weeks were combined. Measured with immunoSEQ multiplex PCR; TCRdb has only the in-frame clones, and not every one. This sample has about 120,000 clones, with 75% to 85% found just once. The sample consisted of peripheral blood, taken 28 days after the second AZD1222 dose. This chain joins TRBV2 and TRBJ1-5; D may be TRBD1 (6 bases). This TCR came from an adult who received the AZD1222 COVID-19 vaccine. CDR3 coding DNA: TGTGCCAGCAAACACTGGGGGGCGAATCAGCCCCAGCATTTT. Protein sequence: CASKHWGANQPQHF.